Listed here is a single TCR beta chain. The PCR made use of 60 Vbeta and 13 Jbeta primers. Sequencing used immunoSEQ multiplex PCR; TCRdb keeps in-frame clones, though not all of them. The sample lists under 150,000 clones, 74% occurring once. This CDR3 comprises 17 residues. Germline lookup yields CDR1 SGHRS and CDR2 YFSETQ. V lost 4 bases to trimming and J lost 5 bases, with 24 bases between them. The sample comes from a study of cytomegalovirus exposure and HLA in healthy donors. Study in general: Earlier results showed 120 million or so unique TCR beta sequences derived from approximately 180 million T cells.

This chain uses TRBV5-1 with TRBJ1-2, with TRBD1 as a possible D gene (6 bases). This receptor was identified in a woman between 40 and 55 years old in good health and CMV-seropositive. The sequencing sample was made of PBMCs. The chain's CDR3 is CASSPQGLQQGGYGYTF. The CDR3 DNA sequence: TGCGCCAGCAGCCCACAAGGACTTCAACAGGGAGGGTATGGCTACACCTTC. Full variable domain (remainder filled in from reference TRBV5-1 and TRBJ1-2): KAGVTQTPRYLIKTRGQQVTLSCSPISGHRSVSWYQQTPGQGLQFLFEYFSETQRNKGNFPGRFSGRQFSNSRSEMNVSTLELGDSALYLCASSPQGLQQGGYGYTFGSGTRLTVV.